The 19 T cell receptor beta chains in this list originate from one sample, sequenced in a study of blood T cell repertoires in COVID-19. Measured with immunoSEQ multiplex PCR; TCRdb has only the in-frame clones, and not every one. Of roughly 270,000 clones in the sample, about four fifths were seen once. The sample comprised PBMCs or T cells enriched from blood (not recorded which). These TCRs come from a man in his forties who had been exposed to COVID-19.

The chain combines TRBV18 with TRBJ2-5; 7 nucleotides agree with TRBD1. The V segment lost 3 bases and the J segment 6 bases; nucleotides outside the gene matches: 13. CDR1 KGHSH and CDR2 LQKENI come from the germline V gene. The CDR3 contains 16 residues. The CDR3 loop reads CASSPPLDRLEQTQYF. CDR3 coding DNA: TGTGCCAGCTCACCCCCGCTGGACAGGCTCGAACAGACCCAGTACTTC.

The V gene is TRBV19, the J gene TRBJ2-7, with D hard to call. Germline CDR1 and CDR2: LNHDA and SQIVND (reference sequence). The V end was cut by 3 bases, the J end by 4 bases, with 10 bases between. The CDR3 contains 13 residues. CDR3 nucleotide sequence: TGTGCCAGTAGTATCCTACTGTCGTACGAGCAGTACTTC. It is translated as CASSILLSYEQYF.

The V gene is TRBV5-1, the J gene TRBJ2-5, with 8 bases lining up with TRBD2. The germline CDR1 and CDR2 sequences are SGHRS and YFSETQ. The junction had 4 bases not matched to a gene; V was cut back by 1 base and J by 2 bases. The CDR3 consists of 15 residues. The CDR3 loop reads CASSLSSGAQETQYF. The CDR3 DNA sequence: TGCGCCAGCAGCTTGAGTAGCGGGGCACAAGAGACCCAGTACTTC. Complete variable domain (other parts from reference TRBV5-1 and TRBJ2-5): KAGVTQTPRYLIKTRGQQVTLSCSPISGHRSVSWYQQTPGQGLQFLFEYFSETQRNKGNFPGRFSGRQFSNSRSEMNVSTLELGDSALYLCASSLSSGAQETQYFGPGTRLLVL.

This rearrangement joins TRBV5-6 to TRBJ2-5, with 7 nucleotides matching TRBD1. This CDR3 contains 17 residues. Per germline, CDR1 SGHDT and CDR2 YYEEEE. J gave up 1 base and V 4 bases, and 13 bases lay outside the gene matches. The CDR3 protein is CASSQRGTVKAQETQYF. CDR3 sequence (DNA): TGTGCCAGCAGCCAGCGAGGGACAGTCAAGGCCCAAGAGACCCAGTACTTC.

The chain employs TRBV13 and TRBJ1-3; 9 bases line up with TRBD1. The V and J ends lost 4 bases and 3 bases, in that order; junction bases with no gene match: 4. CDR3 length: 15 residues. The germline V gene has CDR1 PRHDT and CDR2 FYEKMQ (reference sequence). This CDR3 reads CASSWDRAGGNTIYF. DNA of the CDR3: TGTGCCAGCAGCTGGGACAGGGCGGGTGGAAACACCATATATTTT.

The rearrangement joins TRBV24-1 to TRBJ1-2, with D possibly being TRBD1 (5 bases). The CDR3 consists of 13 residues. Germline V gives CDR1 KGHDR, CDR2 SFDVKD. V was shortened by 2 bases and J by 10 bases, with 13 bases between the two germline ends. The CDR3 here is CATSDWVQGDYTF. The CDR3 DNA reads as TGTGCCACCAGTGATTGGGTCCAAGGGGACTACACCTTC.

The chain has TRBV3-1 (or the pseudogene TRBV3-2) and TRBJ2-5; 8 positions match TRBD1. The V and J ends lost 4 bases and 6 bases, in that order; junction bases with no gene match: 4. In germline, CDR1 is LGHDT, CDR2 YNNKEL (reference sequence). This CDR3 spans 13 amino acids. The CDR3 coding sequence is TGTGCCAGCAGCCCTCAGGGGGCGAAGACCCAGTACTTC. This sequence encodes CASSPQGAKTQYF.

The chain employs TRBV24-1 and TRBJ2-6, with TRBD1 as a possible D gene (5 bases). The CDR3 sequence is 13 residues long. V was shortened by 5 bases and J by 15 bases, with 16 bases between the two germline ends. CDR1 and CDR2 from the germline V gene are KGHDR and SFDVKD. CDR3 loop: CATSGQGPLNLTF. Written as DNA, the CDR3 is TGTGCCACCAGTGGCCAGGGCCCCCTCAACCTGACTTTC.

The chain links TRBV19 to TRBJ2-7; D call uncertain. The germline V gene encodes CDR1 LNHDA and CDR2 SQIVND (reference sequence). V dropped 8 bases and J dropped 2 bases, with 13 bases sitting between them. CDR3 length: 13 amino acids. CDR3 in amino acids: CASRSKEAYEQYF. The DNA of the CDR3 is TGTGCCAGTCGCTCCAAAGAGGCCTACGAGCAGTACTTC.

This chain links TRBV3-1 (or the pseudogene TRBV3-2) with TRBJ2-1, with D unclear. Trimming removed 0 bases at V and 7 bases at J, with 7 bases between. CDR3 length: 13 amino acids. Germline CDR1 LGHDT, CDR2 YNNKEL (reference sequence). The CDR3 DNA reads as TGTGCCAGCAGCCAAGAAATCCCTAATGAGCAGTTCTTC. Encoded protein: CASSQEIPNEQFF.

The chain recombines TRBV19 with TRBJ1-2, with 8 positions matching TRBD1. CDR1 is LNHDA, CDR2 SQIVND, per germline (reference sequence). V dropped 6 bases and J dropped 6; count of bases not matched to a gene: 12. The CDR3 loop spans 15 amino acids. CDR3 amino acids: CASSQMTGDTDGYTF. The DNA of the CDR3 is TGTGCCAGTAGCCAGATGACAGGGGATACCGATGGCTACACCTTC.

Written as DNA, the CDR3 is TGTGCCAGCAGCAGGCAGGGGGCGACGGATGAAAAACTGTTTTTT. Its translation: CASSRQGATDEKLFF. The J gene is TRBJ1-4, the V gene TRBV7-9, with 8 bases fitting TRBD1. The CDR3 is made up of 15 amino acids. With 5 bases clipped from V and 6 bases from J, the junction kept 8 bases outside the gene matches. Looked up from germline, CDR1 is SEHNR and CDR2 is FQNEAQ (reference sequence).

The V and J genes are TRBV5-1 and TRBJ2-1; 9 bases agree with TRBD2. Germline V CDR1 and CDR2: SGHRS, YFSETQ. V dropped 0 bases and J dropped 1; count of bases not matched to a gene: 5. CDR3 length: 17 residues. In DNA, the CDR3 is TGCGCCAGCAGCTTGGGCCTTAGCGGGAGATCCTACAATGAGCAGTTCTTC. Protein sequence: CASSLGLSGRSYNEQFF.

The CDR3 region has the DNA TGTGCCTGGAGTGTACGAAGGGGCCCCTACGAGCAGTACTTC. Amino acid sequence: CAWSVRRGPYEQYF. The rearrangement links TRBV30 to TRBJ2-7, with a weak D call TRBD1 (5 bases). V gave up 0 bases and J gave up 2 bases, with 11 bases separating them. CDR3 length: 14 residues. The V gene's germline CDR1 is GTSNPN and CDR2 SVGIG (reference sequence).

The chain uses TRBV19 and TRBJ2-7; 7 bases map to TRBD2. Trimming took 4 bases from V and 2 from J; bases not matched to a gene: 14. CDR3 length: 17 residues. The germline V gene encodes CDR1 LNHDA and CDR2 SQIVND (reference sequence). The DNA for the CDR3 is TGTGCCAGTAGTACGGCTAGCGGCTCAACCCGGACCTACGAGCAGTACTTC. As protein: CASSTASGSTRTYEQYF.

The J gene is TRBJ1-2, the V gene TRBV5-1; 7 nucleotides align to TRBD1. CDR1 and CDR2 from the germline V gene are SGHRS and YFSETQ. The CDR3 is 13 amino acids. Losses at the gene ends were 2 bases for V and 8 bases for J; bases not matched to a gene: 6. The CDR3 spells CASSFEQGRGYTF. The CDR3, as DNA: TGCGCCAGCAGCTTTGAACAGGGGAGAGGCTACACCTTC.

The chain is built from TRBV5-4 and TRBJ2-7; 7 positions agree with TRBD1. In germline, CDR1 is SGHNT, CDR2 YYREEE (reference sequence). Trimming took 4 bases from V and 2 from J; bases not matched to a gene: 6. The length of the CDR3 is 14 residues. The CDR3 loop reads CASSHWDRPYEQYF. The CDR3 nucleotides are TGTGCCAGCAGCCATTGGGACAGACCCTACGAGCAGTACTTC.

The rearrangement joins TRBV11-2 to TRBJ1-1; D not resolved. The CDR3 runs to 14 residues. CDR1 and CDR2 from the germline V gene are SGHAT and FQNNGV. Trimming removed 1 base at V and 3 bases at J, with 9 bases between. Here the CDR3 reads CASSLGQVDTEAFF. CDR3 nucleotides: TGTGCCAGCAGCTTAGGTCAGGTGGACACTGAAGCTTTCTTT.

Of note for this clone: An end of the junction differs from the germline gene, which may be a read error. V usage is TRBV7-7 and J usage is TRBJ2-3; 9 bases fit TRBD1. CDR3 size: 15 residues. Germline lookup yields CDR1 SSHAT and CDR2 FNYEAQ (reference sequence). The CDR3 is CASSPTGGRTDTQYF. In nucleotides, the CDR3 is TGTGCTAGCAGTCCGACAGGGGGTCGCACAGATACGCAGTATTTT.